This TCR beta chain is drawn from a study of blood T cell repertoires in COVID-19. On the study more broadly: Donors in the United States, Italy and Spain gave samples during acute or convalescent COVID-19. Sources were T cells, B-cell-depleted T cells, or PBMCs; the material itself was cDNA or gDNA.

As processed by the authors: Reference gene primers were amplified, and this amplification served to estimate nucleated cell counts. Method: immunoSEQ multiplex PCR; TCRdb's copy keeps in-frame clones and lacks some. V, J and clone size are those of that table, while D and trimming were read from the DNA. The table includes about 210,000 clones, approximately 83% detected once. Per germline, CDR1 SGHVS and CDR2 FQNEAQ. The CDR3 covers 15 residues. V was pared by 3 bases and J by 4 bases, with 7 bases of the junction left unmatched. The receptor was derived from a woman aged 40 to 50 with active or convalescent COVID-19. The chain uses TRBV7-8 and TRBJ2-3, with TRBD1 matching over 7 bases. The sequenced material came from peripheral blood. DNA of the CDR3: TGTGCCAGCAGCTTTTGGACAGGTCGTGCAGATACGCAGTATTTT. This encodes CASSFWTGRADTQYF. The variable domain in full, completed from reference TRBV7-8 and TRBJ2-3, reads GAGVSQSPRYKVAKRGQDVALRCDPISGHVSLFWYQQALGQGPEFLTYFQNEAQLDKSGLPSDRFFAERPEGSVSTLKIQRTQQEDSAVYLCASSFWTGRADTQYFGPGTRLTVL.